These 15 T cell receptor beta chains originate from one sample sequenced in a study of cytomegalovirus exposure and HLA in healthy donors. This PCR relied on a set of 60 Vbeta primers and 13 Jbeta primers. The assay was immunoSEQ multiplex PCR, and TCRdb's table has in-frame clones only and misses some. The sample includes about 190,000 clones, around 77% of them seen just once. Sequenced: PBMCs. The receptors here all came from a woman between 18 and 29 years old in good health and CMV-seronegative.

This clone has a handful of counts. The gene calls are TRBV6-1 and TRBJ2-5; D gene uncertain. The J call may be faulty, since TRBJ2-7 better matches the DNA end. The CDR3 consists of 13 residues. Germline V gene sequence: CDR1 MNHNS, CDR2 SASEGT. The CDR3 loop reads CASGLYTAYEQYF. CDR3 coding DNA: TGTGCCAGCGGGCTCTACACCGCCTACGAGCAGTACTTC.

The chain recombines TRBV7-3 with TRBJ2-7; TRBD2 agrees at 12 bases. Per germline, CDR1 SGHTA and CDR2 FQGTGA. Unmatched junction bases numbered 7, after V lost 4 bases and J lost 6 bases. There are 15 residues in the CDR3. The CDR3 sequence is CASSSLAGGRGEQYF. As DNA, the CDR3 is TGTGCCAGCAGCTCACTAGCGGGAGGCCGGGGCGAGCAGTACTTC.

This rearrangement joins TRBV11-2 to TRBJ2-5, with TRBD2 matching 10 bases. Germline CDR1 is SGHAT and CDR2 is FQNNGV. This CDR3 spans 14 amino acids. The J segment lost 5 bases and the V segment lost 4 bases, leaving 4 bases of the junction unmatched. CDR3 bases: TGTGCCAGCAGCTCCAGTAGCGGGGGGGAGACCCAGTACTTC. Encoded protein: CASSSSSGGETQYF. Full variable domain (remainder filled in from reference TRBV11-2 and TRBJ2-5): EAGVAQSPRYKIIEKRQSVAFWCNPISGHATLYWYQQILGQGPKLLIQFQNNGVVDDSQLPKDRFSAERLKGVDSTLKIQPAKLEDSAVYLCASSSSSGGETQYFGPGTRLLVL.

This CDR3 reads CASSQGAGSYNEQFF. The DNA of the CDR3 is TGTGCCAGCAGCCAGGGTGCAGGATCCTACAATGAGCAGTTCTTC. The rearrangement links TRBV5-5 to TRBJ2-1, with a weak D call TRBD1 (5 bases). CDR3 length: 15 amino acids. Trimming shortened V by 4 bases and J by 1 base, and 12 bases separated the two germline ends. CDR1 SGHKS and CDR2 YYEKEE come from the germline V gene (reference sequence).

The rearrangement uses TRBV10-3 and TRBJ1-1; tentative D call: TRBD1 (5 bases). The germline gives CDR1 ENHRY, CDR2 SYGVKD. V was clipped by 8 bases and J by 7 bases, with 14 bases between them. This CDR3 region has 12 residues. CDR3 sequence: CAIGGVGSEAFF. Here the CDR3 DNA reads TGTGCCATCGGAGGGGTCGGCAGTGAAGCTTTCTTT.

This chain connects TRBV7-8 to TRBJ1-2; TRBD1 might be the D (6 bases). The CDR3 runs 13 residues. Trimming left V 4 bases short and J 6 bases short, with 12 bases between. Per germline, CDR1 SGHVS and CDR2 FQNEAQ. The chain's CDR3 is CASSWDTGNGYTF. The CDR3 DNA follows: TGTGCCAGCAGCTGGGATACAGGGAATGGCTACACCTTC.

In its sample, this clone was seen a few times. The chain joins TRBV7-9 to TRBJ1-1; no firm D call. V was shortened by 5 bases and J by 1 base, with 11 bases between the two germline ends. The germline V gene has CDR1 SEHNR and CDR2 FQNEAQ (reference sequence). The CDR3 runs to 14 residues. CDR3 loop: CASSRSVENTEAFF. DNA of the CDR3: TGTGCCAGCAGCCGAAGCGTTGAGAACACTGAAGCTTTCTTT. Supplemented by reference TRBV7-9 and TRBJ1-1, the full variable domain reads DTGVSQNPRHKITKRGQNVTFRCDPISEHNRLYWYRQTLGQGPEFLTYFQNEAQLEKSRLLSDRFSAERPKGSFSTLEIQRTEQGDSAMYLCASSRSVENTEAFFGQGTRLTVV.

The CDR3 nucleotides read TGCGCCAGCAGCCAAGGAGACAGGGCGAGGACTGAAGCTTTCTTT. It yields the protein CASSQGDRARTEAFF. The gene calls are TRBV4-1 and TRBJ1-1; 7 bases map to TRBD1. J was trimmed by 5 bases and V by 1 base; bases with no gene match: 7. Germline CDR1 MGHRA, CDR2 YSYEKL. The CDR3 runs 15 residues.

The chain joins TRBV19 to TRBJ1-2; 10 bases align to TRBD1. Per germline, CDR1 LNHDA and CDR2 SQIVND (reference sequence). V trimming: 1 base; J trimming: 7 bases; junction bases outside the gene matches: 6. The CDR3 loop spans 15 amino acids. The CDR3 DNA reads TGTGCCAGTAGTATAGGTGGACAGGGGGGACGTGGCTACACCTTC. Translation gives CASSIGGQGGRGYTF.

This rearrangement joins TRBV6-5 to TRBJ1-3; D may be TRBD1 (6 bases). CDR1 is MNHEY, CDR2 SVGAGI, per germline. CDR3 length equals 15 residues. The V end lost 7 bases, the J end lost 1 base, and 14 bases lay between the germline ends. CDR3 in DNA: TGTGCCAGCACCACGGGGGGGCTTTCTGGAAACACCATATATTTT. Encoded protein: CASTTGGLSGNTIYF.

J is TRBJ2-3 and V is TRBV28, with 13 bases lining up with TRBD2. J lost 4 bases, V lost 4 bases, and 17 bases had no gene match. This CDR3 contains 20 residues. CDR1 and CDR2 (germline): MDHEN, SYDVKM. CDR3 in amino acids: CASSSNRGLAGAEAADTQYF. The CDR3 nucleotides read TGTGCCAGCAGTTCTAACCGCGGACTAGCGGGAGCGGAAGCGGCAGATACGCAGTATTTT.

In its sample, this clone was seen a few times. The chain carries TRBV11-2 and TRBJ2-5; TRBD2 matches at 8 bases. The J segment lost 4 bases and the V segment lost 5 bases, leaving 15 bases of the junction unmatched. The germline V gene encodes CDR1 SGHAT and CDR2 FQNNGV. The CDR3 spans 17 residues. CDR3 protein: CASSATSATPQGETQYF. CDR3 nucleotides: TGTGCCAGCAGCGCGACTAGCGCGACGCCCCAGGGAGAGACCCAGTACTTC.

The chain uses TRBV5-4 and TRBJ2-3; TRBD2 might be the D (7 bases). The germline gives CDR1 SGHNT, CDR2 YYREEE (reference sequence). Trimming cost V 1 base and J 2 bases, with 14 bases left between them. CDR3 length: 16 amino acids. The CDR3 sequence is CASSLRRGGFTDTQYF. The CDR3 DNA sequence: TGTGCCAGCAGCTTGAGAAGGGGGGGCTTCACAGATACGCAGTATTTT.

This clone came up a few times. The CDR3 sequence: CASQTSGNNEQFF. In DNA, the CDR3 is TGCGCCAGCCAGACTAGCGGAAACAATGAGCAGTTCTTC. This sequence joins TRBV10-1 and TRBJ2-1; TRBD2 aligns across 9 bases. In germline, CDR1 is WNHNN, CDR2 SYGVQD (reference sequence). J was trimmed by 5 bases and V by 8 bases; bases with no gene match: 4. This CDR3 is 13 amino acids long.

The chain uses TRBV27 and TRBJ2-2; 10 bases align to TRBD2. The V gene's germline CDR1 is MNHEY and CDR2 SMNVEV (reference sequence). V was clipped by 2 bases and J by 9 bases; unmatched bases: 6. The CDR3 runs 15 residues. CDR3 nucleotides: TGTGCCAGCAGTTTACGGCTAGCGGGGGATAGGGAGCTGTTTTTT. Amino acid sequence: CASSLRLAGDRELFF.